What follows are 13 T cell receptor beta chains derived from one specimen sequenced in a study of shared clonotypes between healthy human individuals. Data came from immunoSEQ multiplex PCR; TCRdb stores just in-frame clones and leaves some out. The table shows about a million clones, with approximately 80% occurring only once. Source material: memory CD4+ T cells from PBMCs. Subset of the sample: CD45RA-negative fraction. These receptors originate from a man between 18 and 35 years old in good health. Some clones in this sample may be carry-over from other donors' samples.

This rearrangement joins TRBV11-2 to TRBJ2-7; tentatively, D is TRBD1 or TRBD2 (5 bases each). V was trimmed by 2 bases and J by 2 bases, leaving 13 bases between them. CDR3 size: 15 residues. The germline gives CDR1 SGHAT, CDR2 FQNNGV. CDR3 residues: CASSLPRDRAYEQYF. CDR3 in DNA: TGTGCCAGCAGCTTACCTCGGGACCGAGCCTACGAGCAGTACTTC.

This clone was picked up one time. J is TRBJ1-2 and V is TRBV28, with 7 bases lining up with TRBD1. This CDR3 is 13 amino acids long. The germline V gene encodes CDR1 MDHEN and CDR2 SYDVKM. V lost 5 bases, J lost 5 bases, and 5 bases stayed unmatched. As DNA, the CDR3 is TGTGCCAGCAGTCCCACAGGGGAATATGGCTACACCTTC. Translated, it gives CASSPTGEYGYTF.

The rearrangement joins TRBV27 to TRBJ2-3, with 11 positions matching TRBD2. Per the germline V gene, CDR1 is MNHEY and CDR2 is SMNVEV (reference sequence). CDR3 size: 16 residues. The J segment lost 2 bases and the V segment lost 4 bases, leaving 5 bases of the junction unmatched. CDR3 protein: CASSSLAGGDTDTQYF. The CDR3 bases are TGTGCCAGCAGTTCATTAGCGGGAGGGGACACAGATACGCAGTATTTT.

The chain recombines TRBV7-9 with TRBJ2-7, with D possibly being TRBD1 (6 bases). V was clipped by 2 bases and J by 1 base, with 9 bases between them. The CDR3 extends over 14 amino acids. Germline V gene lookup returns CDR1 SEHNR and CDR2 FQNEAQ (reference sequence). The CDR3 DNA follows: TGTGCCAGCAGCTTAATGGACAGATCCTACGAGCAGTACTTC. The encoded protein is CASSLMDRSYEQYF.

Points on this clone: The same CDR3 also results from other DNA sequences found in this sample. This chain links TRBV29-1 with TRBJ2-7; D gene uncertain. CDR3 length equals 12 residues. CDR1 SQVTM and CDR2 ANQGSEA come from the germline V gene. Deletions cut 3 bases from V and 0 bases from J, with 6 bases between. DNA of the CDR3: TGCAGCGTTGACGGCAGCTCCTACGAGCAGTACTTC. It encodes CSVDGSSYEQYF.

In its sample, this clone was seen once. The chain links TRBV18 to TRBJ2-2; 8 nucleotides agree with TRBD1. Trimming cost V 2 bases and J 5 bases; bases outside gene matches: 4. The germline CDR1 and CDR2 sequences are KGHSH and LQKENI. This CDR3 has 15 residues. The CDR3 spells CASSPGQGRTGELFF. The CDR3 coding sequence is TGTGCCAGCTCACCAGGACAGGGACGGACCGGGGAGCTGTTTTTT. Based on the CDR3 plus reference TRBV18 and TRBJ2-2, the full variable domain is NAGVMQNPRHLVRRRGQEARLRCSPMKGHSHVYWYRQLPEEGLKFMVYLQKENIIDESGMPKERFSAEFPKEGPSILRIQQVVRGDSAAYFCASSPGQGRTGELFFGEGSRLTVL.

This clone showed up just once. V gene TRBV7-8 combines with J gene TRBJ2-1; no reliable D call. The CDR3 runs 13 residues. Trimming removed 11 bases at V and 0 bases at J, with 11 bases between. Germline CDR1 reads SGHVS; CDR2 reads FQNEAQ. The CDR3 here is CACKSFSYNEQFF. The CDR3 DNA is TGTGCCTGTAAGAGTTTCTCCTACAATGAGCAGTTCTTC. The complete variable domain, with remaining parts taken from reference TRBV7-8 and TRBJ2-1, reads GAGVSQSPRYKVAKRGQDVALRCDPISGHVSLFWYQQALGQGPEFLTYFQNEAQLDKSGLPSDRFFAERPEGSVSTLKIQRTQQEDSAVYLCACKSFSYNEQFFGPGTRLTVL.

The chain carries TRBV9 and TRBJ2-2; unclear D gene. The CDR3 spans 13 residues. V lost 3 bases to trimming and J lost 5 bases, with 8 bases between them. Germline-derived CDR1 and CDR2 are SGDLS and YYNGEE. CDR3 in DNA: TGTGCCAGCAGCGAGACGAGTACCGGGGAGCTGTTTTTT. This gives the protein CASSETSTGELFF. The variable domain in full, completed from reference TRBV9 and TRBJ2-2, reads DSGVTQTPKHLITATGQRVTLRCSPRSGDLSVYWYQQSLDQGLQFLIQYYNGEERAKGNILERFSAQQFPDLHSELNLSSLELGDSALYFCASSETSTGELFFGEGSRLTVL.

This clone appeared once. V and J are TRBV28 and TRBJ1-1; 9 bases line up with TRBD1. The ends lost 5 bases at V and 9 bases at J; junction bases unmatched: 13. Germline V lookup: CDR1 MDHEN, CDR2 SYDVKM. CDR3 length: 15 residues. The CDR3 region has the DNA TGTGCCAGCAGTCTGCTCCGGGACAGGGCGCCAAAAGCTTTCTTT. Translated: CASSLLRDRAPKAFF.

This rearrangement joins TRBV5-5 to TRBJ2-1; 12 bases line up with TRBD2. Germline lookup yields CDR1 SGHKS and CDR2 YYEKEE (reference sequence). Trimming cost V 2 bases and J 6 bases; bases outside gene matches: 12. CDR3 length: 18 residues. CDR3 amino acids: CASSLSLAGLAGTNEQFF. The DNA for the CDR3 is TGTGCCAGCAGCTTAAGTCTGGCAGGACTAGCGGGAACCAATGAGCAGTTCTTC.

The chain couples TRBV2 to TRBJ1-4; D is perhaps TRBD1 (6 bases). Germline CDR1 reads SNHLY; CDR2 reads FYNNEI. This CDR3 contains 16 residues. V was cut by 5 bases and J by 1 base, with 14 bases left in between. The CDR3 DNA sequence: TGTGCCAGCAGTTCCAGCTTACAGGGAACTAATGAAAAACTGTTTTTT. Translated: CASSSSLQGTNEKLFF.

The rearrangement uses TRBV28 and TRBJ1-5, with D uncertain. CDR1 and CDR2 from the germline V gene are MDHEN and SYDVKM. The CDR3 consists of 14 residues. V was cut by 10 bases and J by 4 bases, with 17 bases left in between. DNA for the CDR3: TGTGCCACAGAAGCGGGTGGTGGGAATCAGCCCCAGCATTTT. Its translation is CATEAGGGNQPQHF.

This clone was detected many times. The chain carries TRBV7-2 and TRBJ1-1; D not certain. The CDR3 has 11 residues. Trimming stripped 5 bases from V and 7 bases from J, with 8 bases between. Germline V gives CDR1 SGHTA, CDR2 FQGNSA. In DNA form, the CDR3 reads TGTGCCAGCAGCAGGGAATTTGAAGCTTTCTTT. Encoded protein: CASSREFEAFF. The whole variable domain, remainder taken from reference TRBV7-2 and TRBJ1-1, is GAGVSQSPSNKVTEKGKDVELRCDPISGHTALYWYRQSLGQGLEFLIYFQGNSAPDKSGLPSDRFSAERTGGSVSTLTIQRTQQEDSAVYLCASSREFEAFFGQGTRLTVV.